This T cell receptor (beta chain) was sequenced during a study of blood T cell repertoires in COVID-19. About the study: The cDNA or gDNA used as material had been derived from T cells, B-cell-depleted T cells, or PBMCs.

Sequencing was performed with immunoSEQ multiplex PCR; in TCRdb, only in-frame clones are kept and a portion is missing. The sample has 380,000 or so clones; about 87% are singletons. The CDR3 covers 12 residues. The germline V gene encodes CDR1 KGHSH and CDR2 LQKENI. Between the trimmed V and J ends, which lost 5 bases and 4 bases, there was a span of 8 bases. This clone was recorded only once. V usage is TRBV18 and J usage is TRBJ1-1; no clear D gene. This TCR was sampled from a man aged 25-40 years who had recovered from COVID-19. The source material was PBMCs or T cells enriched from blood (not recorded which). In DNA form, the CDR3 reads TGTGCCAGCTCATTCGGAGGCACTGAAGCTTTCTTT. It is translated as CASSFGGTEAFF.